This T cell receptor beta chain originates from a study of blood T cell repertoires in COVID-19 (dated by TCRdb to between 2020 and 2021). Regarding the research as a whole: The collaborator samples originated in the United States, Italy and Spain and spanned the acute and convalescent phases of COVID-19. The material from the prospective study consisted of cDNA or gDNA derived from T cells, B-cell-depleted T cells, or PBMCs. The dataset comprised deeply sampled blood TCRbeta repertoires from subjects exposed to, actively infected with, or recovered from COVID-19. The repertoires were released in a freely available public database intended as a resource for research on the immune response to SARS-CoV-2. The samples were drawn from two sources: the first 160 participants of the ongoing ImmuneRACE study, and about 1,300 subjects contributed by 6 global collaborators. The sample metadata nearly always contained a de-identified subject ID, COVID-19 status, age in years and sex. Where available, HLA class I and class II types were obtained from metadata supplied by the sample provider rather than from assay-based typing. The paper's findings and limits, for the study overall: The quantity of clinical and demographic metadata differed by source and by participant and was supplied without curation.

Notes on this clone: The specificity of this receptor is unknown. The input lacks base qualities; no much larger clone sits a single base away.

TCRbeta CDR3 regions were amplified from genomic DNA by means of the immunoSEQ Assay, a bias-controlled multiplex PCR. As for the authors' bioinformatics: The number of nucleated cells in each sample was estimated by amplification of reference gene primers within the assay. To quantify the absolute abundance of each unique TCRbeta CDR3 rearrangement, sequence reads were collapsed and filtered. For each sample, productive Simpson clonality was calculated as the square root of Simpson's diversity index across productive rearrangements. TCRdb obtained this table from immuneACCESS and retained in-frame rearrangements with V and J assigned. These tables miss some clones; where compared with another copy, unresolved V genes account for less than half of the shortfall, and the remainder is unexplained. The V and J calls and clone size were taken over from that table, and D and trimming were inferred from the DNA. For this sample there are about 250,000 clones; approximately 89% appear just once. The ten largest clones capture around 1.5% of the sample.

V loses 3 bases, J loses 6 bases, and the germline ends lie 15 bases apart. From the germline V gene (reference sequence), CDR1 is MNHEY and CDR2 is SMNVEV. Reading from cysteine to phenylalanine, the CDR3 counts 16 amino acids. Of all the DNA, just the CDR3 is kept, 48 bases in frame from base 1. Another Seattle source contributed samples from volunteer blood donors who had recovered from COVID-19. The collaborating institutions used their own protocols to collect whole blood in K2EDTA tubes. Collaborator samples were shipped for TCRbeta analysis as frozen whole blood, isolated PBMCs, or DNA extracted from either sample type.

This receptor was identified in a woman aged 60-70 years who had recovered from COVID-19. This chain joins TRBV27 to TRBJ1-6, and perhaps TRBD1 as D gene, on 5 matching bases. Sequencing was done on a sample of peripheral blood. CDR3 reads: CASSLGWDGSNSPLHF. The sequenced DNA: TGTGCCAGCAGTTTGGGGTGGGACGGGAGTAATTCACCCCTCCACTTT.